This T cell receptor (beta chain) was captured in a study of blood T cell repertoires in COVID-19. Study background: The analysed material was cDNA or gDNA that came from T cells, B-cell-depleted T cells, or PBMCs.

V was clipped by 7 bases and J by 7 bases, with 11 bases between them. Germline V gene data show CDR1 as SGHTA and CDR2 as FQGNSA. CDR3 length: 13 amino acids. In the authors' methods: Estimation of nucleated cell counts was performed using reference gene primer amplification. This table comes from immunoSEQ multiplex PCR, and its TCRdb copy is limited to in-frame clones, with some not included. V and J calls and clone size are given by that table; D and trimming were obtained from the DNA. Of about 200,000 clones listed, 70% to 90% are singletons. The chain employs TRBV7-2 and TRBJ1-6, with a weak D call TRBD1 (5 bases). This clonotype was sampled from a woman aged 45-65 years with acute or convalescent COVID-19. Material for sequencing was peripheral blood. Here the CDR3 reads CASIKGWNSPLHF. The CDR3, as DNA: TGTGCCAGCATCAAGGGGTGGAATTCACCCCTCCACTTT. Combining the CDR3 with reference TRBV7-2 and TRBJ1-6 gives the whole variable domain GAGVSQSPSNKVTEKGKDVELRCDPISGHTALYWYRQSLGQGLEFLIYFQGNSAPDKSGLPSDRFSAERTGGSVSTLTIQRTQQEDSAVYLCASIKGWNSPLHFGNGTRLTVT.